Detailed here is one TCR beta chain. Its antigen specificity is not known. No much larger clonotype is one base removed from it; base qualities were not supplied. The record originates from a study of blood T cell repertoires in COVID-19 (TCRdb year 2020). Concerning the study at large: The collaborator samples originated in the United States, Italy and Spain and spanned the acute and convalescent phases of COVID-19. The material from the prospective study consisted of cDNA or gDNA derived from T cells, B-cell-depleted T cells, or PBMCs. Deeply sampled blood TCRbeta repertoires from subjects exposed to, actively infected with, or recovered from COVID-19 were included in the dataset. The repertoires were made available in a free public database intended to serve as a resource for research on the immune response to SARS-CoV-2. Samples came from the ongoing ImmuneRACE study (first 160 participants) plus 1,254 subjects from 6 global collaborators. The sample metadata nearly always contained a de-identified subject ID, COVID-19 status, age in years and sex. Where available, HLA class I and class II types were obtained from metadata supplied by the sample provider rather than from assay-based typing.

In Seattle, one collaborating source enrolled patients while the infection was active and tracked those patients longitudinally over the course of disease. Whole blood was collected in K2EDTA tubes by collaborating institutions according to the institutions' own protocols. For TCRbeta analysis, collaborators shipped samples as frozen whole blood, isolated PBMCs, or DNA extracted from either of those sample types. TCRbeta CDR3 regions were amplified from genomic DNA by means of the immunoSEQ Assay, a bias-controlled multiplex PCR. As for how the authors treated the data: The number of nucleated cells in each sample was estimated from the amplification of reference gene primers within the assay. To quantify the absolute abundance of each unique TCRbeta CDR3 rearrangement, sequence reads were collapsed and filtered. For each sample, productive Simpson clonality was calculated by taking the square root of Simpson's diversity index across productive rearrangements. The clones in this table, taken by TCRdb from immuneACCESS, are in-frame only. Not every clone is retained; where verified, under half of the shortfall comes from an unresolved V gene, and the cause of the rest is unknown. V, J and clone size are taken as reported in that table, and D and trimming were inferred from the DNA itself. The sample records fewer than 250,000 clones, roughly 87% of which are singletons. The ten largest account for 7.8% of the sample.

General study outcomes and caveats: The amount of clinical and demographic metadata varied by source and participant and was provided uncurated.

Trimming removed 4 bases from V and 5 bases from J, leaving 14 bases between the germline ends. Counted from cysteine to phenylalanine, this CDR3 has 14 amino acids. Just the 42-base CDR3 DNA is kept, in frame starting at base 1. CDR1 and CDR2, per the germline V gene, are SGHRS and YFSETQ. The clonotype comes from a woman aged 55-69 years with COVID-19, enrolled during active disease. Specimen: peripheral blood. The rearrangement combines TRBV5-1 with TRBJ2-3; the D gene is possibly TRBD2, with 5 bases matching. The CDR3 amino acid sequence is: CASSSEAGIDTQYF. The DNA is TGCGCCAGCAGCAGCGAGGCGGGCATAGATACGCAGTATTTT. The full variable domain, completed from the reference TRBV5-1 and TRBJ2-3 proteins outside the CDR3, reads KAGVTQTPRYLIKTRGQQVTLSCSPISGHRSVSWYQQTPGQGLQFLFEYFSETQRNKGNFPGRFSGRQFSNSRSEMNVSTLELGDSALYLCASSSEAGIDTQYFGPGTRLTVL.